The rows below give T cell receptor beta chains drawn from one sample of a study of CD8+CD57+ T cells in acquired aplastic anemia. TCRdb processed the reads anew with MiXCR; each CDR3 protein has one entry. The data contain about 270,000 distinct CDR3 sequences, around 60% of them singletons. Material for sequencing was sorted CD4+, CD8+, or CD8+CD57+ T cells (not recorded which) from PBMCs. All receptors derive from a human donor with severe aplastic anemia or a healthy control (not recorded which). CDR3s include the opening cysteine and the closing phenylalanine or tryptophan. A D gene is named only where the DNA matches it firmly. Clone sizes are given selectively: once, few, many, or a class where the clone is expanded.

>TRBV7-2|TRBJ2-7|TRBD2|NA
TGCGCCAGCAGCCCGACTAGCGGGCGGAGACACGAGCAGTACTTC
CASSPTSGRRHEQYF
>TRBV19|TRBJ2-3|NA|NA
TGTGCCAGTATCGGACGGTACACAGATACGCAGTATTTT
CASIGRYTDTQYF
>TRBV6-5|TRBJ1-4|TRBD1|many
TGTGCCAGCAGTTACGGGACAGGGTATGAAAAACTGTTTTTT
CASSYGTGYEKLFF
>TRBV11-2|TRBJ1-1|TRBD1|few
TGTGCCAGCAGCTTGGACAGGGCGAACACTGAAGCTTTCTTT
CASSLDRANTEAFF
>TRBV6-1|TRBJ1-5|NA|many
TGTGCCAGCAGTGTGTGGGATCAGCCCCAGCATTTT
CASSVWDQPQHF
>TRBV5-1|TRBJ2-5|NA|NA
TGCGCCAGCAGCCTCTCGAAAGGAGGGGGAGAGACCCAGTACTTC
CASSLSKGGGETQYF
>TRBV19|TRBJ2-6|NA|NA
TGTGCCAGTAGTATAATGCGAGACTCTGGGGCCAACGTCCTGACTTTC
CASSIMRDSGANVLTF
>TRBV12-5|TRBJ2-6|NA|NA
TGTGCTAGTGGTTTACTTGAGGCTGGGGCCAACGTCCTGACTTTC
CASGLLEAGANVLTF
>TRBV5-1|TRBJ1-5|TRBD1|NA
TGCGCCAGCAGCTGGTGGGCAGGGGGCGATCAGCCCCAGCATTTT
CASSWWAGGDQPQHF
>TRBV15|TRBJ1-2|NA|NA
TGTGCCACCAGCAGAGACCCCGGCTACTATGGCTACACCTTC
CATSRDPGYYGYTF
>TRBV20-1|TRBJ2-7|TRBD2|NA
TGCAGTGCTAAGCGGGAGGGATCGGTCTACGAGCAGTACTTC
CSAKREGSVYEQYF
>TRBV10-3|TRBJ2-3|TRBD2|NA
TGTGCCATCAGTGAGGACCTAGCGGGGAACACAGATACGCAGTATTTT
CAISEDLAGNTDTQYF
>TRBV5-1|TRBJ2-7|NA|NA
TGCGCCAGCAGCTTGGCCCTAGACTACGAGCAGTACTTC
CASSLALDYEQYF
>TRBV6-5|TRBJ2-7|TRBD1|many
TGTGCCAGCATCGACAGGGTTGGCGAGCAGTACTTC
CASIDRVGEQYF
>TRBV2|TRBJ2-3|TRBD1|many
TGTGCCAGCAGCAGTACCGGGACAGGGGTATTAGATACGCAGTATTTT
CASSSTGTGVLDTQYF
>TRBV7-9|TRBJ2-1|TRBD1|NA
TGTGCCAGCAGCAGGGACAGGGGCTATGAGCAGTTCTTC
CASSRDRGYEQFF
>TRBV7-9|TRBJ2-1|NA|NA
TGTGCCAGCAGCCCCATAGCCAGCTCCTACAATGAGCAGTTCTTC
CASSPIASSYNEQFF
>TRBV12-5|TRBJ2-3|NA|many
TGTGCTAGTGGTCCGGGACGACGAAGAGATACGCAGTATTTT
CASGPGRRRDTQYF
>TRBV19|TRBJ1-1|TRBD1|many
TGTGCCAGTACCACAGGGGGAGGATATTACACTGAAGCTTTCTTT
CASTTGGGYYTEAFF
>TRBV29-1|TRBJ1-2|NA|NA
TGCAGCGCCAAGGGGTATGGCTACACCTTC
CSAKGYGYTF
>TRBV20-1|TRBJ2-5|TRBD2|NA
TGCAGTGCTAGCGATGCCGGCGGGGGACTCCAAGAGACCCAGTACTTC
CSASDAGGGLQETQYF
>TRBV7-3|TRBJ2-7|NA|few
TGTGCCAGCAGCTTAGACGGACTACAGTACGAGCAGTACTTC
CASSLDGLQYEQYF
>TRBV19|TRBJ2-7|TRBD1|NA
TGTGCCAGTAGTATCACCGGGACAGGGACCTACGAGCAGTACTTC
CASSITGTGTYEQYF
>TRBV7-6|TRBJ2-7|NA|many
TGTGCCAGCAGCTTACAGGACGGTCCCTACGAGCAGTACTTC
CASSLQDGPYEQYF
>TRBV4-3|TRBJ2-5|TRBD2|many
TGCGCCAGCAGCCAAGATCGGATAGCGGGGCTTCAAGAGACCCAGTACTTC
CASSQDRIAGLQETQYF
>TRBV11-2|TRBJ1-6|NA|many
TGTGCCAGCAGCTTAGACGGGACAACGGGACCCCTCCACTTT
CASSLDGTTGPLHF
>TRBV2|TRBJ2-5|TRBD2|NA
TGTGCCAGCAAAGGACTAGCGGGGGGAGAGACCCAGTACTTC
CASKGLAGGETQYF
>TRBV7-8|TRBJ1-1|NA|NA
TGTGCCAGCAGCTTAGGTAGGGACCCCGCCTCTGAAGCTTTCTTT
CASSLGRDPASEAFF
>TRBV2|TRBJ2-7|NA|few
TGTGCCAGCAGTGGTGGGCAGGGGCAGTACTTC
CASSGGQGQYF
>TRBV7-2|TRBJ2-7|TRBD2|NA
TGTGCCAGCAGCTCCTCTAGCGGAAGCTCCTACGAGCAGTACTTC
CASSSSSGSSYEQYF
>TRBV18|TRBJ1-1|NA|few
TGTGCCAGCTCACTCTCCCCGCGGGGGGGGAGGGGCACTGAAGCTTTCTTT
CASSLSPRGGRGTEAFF
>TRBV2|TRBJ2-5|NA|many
TGTGCCAGCAGTGGGGGACAAGAGACCCAGTACTTC
CASSGGQETQYF
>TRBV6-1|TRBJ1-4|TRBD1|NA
TGTGCCAGCAGTGACCCCGGGACAGGGGTCTGGGATGAAAAACTGTTTTTT
CASSDPGTGVWDEKLFF
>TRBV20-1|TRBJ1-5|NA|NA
TGCAGTGCTATGACGGCCAGGGGCGGGATGAATCAGCCCCAGCATTTT
CSAMTARGGMNQPQHF
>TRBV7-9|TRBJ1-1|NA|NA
TGTGCCAGCAGCTTCTCGCTGAACACTGAAGCTTTCTTT
CASSFSLNTEAFF
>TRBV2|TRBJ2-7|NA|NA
TGTGCCAGCACCAGGGCTTTCCTCTACGAGCAGTACTTC
CASTRAFLYEQYF
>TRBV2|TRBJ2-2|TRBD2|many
TGTGCCAGCATGCGACGGGGGGGGGGGGACACCGGGGAGCTGTTTTTT
CASMRRGGGDTGELFF
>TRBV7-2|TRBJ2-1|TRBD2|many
TGTGCCAGCAGCCCAGCCCGGGGGGGTGAGCAGTTCTTC
CASSPARGGEQFF
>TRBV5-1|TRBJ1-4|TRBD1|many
TGCGCCAGCAGCTACCGGGACAGTAATGAAAAACTGTTTTTT
CASSYRDSNEKLFF
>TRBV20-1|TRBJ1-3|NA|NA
TGCAGTGCTAGAGTAACTGGAAACACCATATATTTT
CSARVTGNTIYF
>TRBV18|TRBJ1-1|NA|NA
TGTGCCAGCTCCCCCGGCGCCGGGGGCGCTTGGGGCACTGAAGCTTTCTTT
CASSPGAGGAWGTEAFF
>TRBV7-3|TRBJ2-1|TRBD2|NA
TGTGCCAGCAGCTTCCGGGAGGTCGGTGAGCAGTTCTTC
CASSFREVGEQFF
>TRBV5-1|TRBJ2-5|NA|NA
TGCGCCAGCAGCTTGGAGTACCAAGAGACCCAGTACTTC
CASSLEYQETQYF
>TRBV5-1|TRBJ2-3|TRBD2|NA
TGCGCCAGCAGCCACCGGGACTACACAGATACGCAGTATTTT
CASSHRDYTDTQYF
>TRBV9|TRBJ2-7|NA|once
TGTGCCAGCAGCGTAGTAGCGAACTCCTACGAGCAGTACTTC
CASSVVANSYEQYF
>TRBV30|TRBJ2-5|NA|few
TGTGCCTGGAGTGTAGGCAACAAGCAAGAGACCCAGTACTTC
CAWSVGNKQETQYF